This TCR beta chain is drawn from a study of blood T cell repertoires in COVID-19. The V gene's germline CDR1 is SGHVS and CDR2 FQNEAQ. V was shortened by 5 bases and J by 10 bases, with 15 bases between the two germline ends. CDR3 length: 14 residues. In the authors' workflow: Estimates of nucleated cell counts were drawn from the amplification of reference gene primers. Clones were sequenced by immunoSEQ multiplex PCR, and TCRdb holds only the in-frame ones, with some missing. The V and J calls and the clone size are those of that table, but D and trimming were determined from the DNA. The table lists 45,000 to 60,000 clones, more than 90% of them singletons.

The chain carries TRBV7-8 and TRBJ1-6, with D unresolved. The sequenced material came from peripheral blood. The source is a middle-aged man with acute or convalescent COVID-19. CDR3 nucleotides: TGTGCCAGCAGCCGAGAGATGTCCTACTCACCCCTCCACTTT. The encoded protein is CASSREMSYSPLHF.